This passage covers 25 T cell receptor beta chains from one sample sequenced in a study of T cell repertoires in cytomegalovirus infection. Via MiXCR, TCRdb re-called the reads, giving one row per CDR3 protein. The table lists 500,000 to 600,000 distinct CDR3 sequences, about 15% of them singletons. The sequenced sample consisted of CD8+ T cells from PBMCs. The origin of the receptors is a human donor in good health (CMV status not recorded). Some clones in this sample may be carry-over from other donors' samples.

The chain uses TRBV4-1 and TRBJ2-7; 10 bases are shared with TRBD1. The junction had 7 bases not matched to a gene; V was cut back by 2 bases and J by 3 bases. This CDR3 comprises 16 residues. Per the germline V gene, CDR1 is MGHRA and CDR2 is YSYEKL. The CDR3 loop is CASSQTGTGVFYEQYF. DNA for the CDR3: TGCGCCAGCAGCCAAACCGGGACAGGGGTTTTCTACGAGCAGTACTTC.

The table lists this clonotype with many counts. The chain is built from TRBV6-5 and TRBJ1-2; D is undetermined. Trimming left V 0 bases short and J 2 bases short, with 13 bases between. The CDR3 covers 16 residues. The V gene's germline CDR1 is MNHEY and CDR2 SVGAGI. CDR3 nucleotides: TGTGCCAGCAGTTACTCGATCGGGGAAAAGAACTATGGCTACACCTTC. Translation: CASSYSIGEKNYGYTF.

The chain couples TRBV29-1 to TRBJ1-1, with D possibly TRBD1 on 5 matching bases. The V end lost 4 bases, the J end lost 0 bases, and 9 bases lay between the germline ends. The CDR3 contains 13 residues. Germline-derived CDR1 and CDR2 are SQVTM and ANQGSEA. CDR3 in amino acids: CSVVSGLNTEAFF. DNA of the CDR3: TGCAGCGTTGTTTCAGGGCTGAACACTGAAGCTTTCTTT.

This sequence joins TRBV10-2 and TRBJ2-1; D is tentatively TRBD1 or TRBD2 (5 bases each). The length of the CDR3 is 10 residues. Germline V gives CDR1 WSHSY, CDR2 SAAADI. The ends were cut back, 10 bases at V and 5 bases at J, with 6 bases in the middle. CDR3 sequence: CAMGDNEQFF. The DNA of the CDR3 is TGCGCCATGGGGGACAATGAGCAGTTCTTC.

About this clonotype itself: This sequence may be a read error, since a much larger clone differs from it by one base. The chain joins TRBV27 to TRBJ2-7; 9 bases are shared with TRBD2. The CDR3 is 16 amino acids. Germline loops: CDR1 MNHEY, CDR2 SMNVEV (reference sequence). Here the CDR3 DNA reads TGTGCCATCAGTCCTCGAATAGCGGGAGAGGACCACGAGCAGTACTTC. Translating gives CAISPRIAGEDHEQYF.

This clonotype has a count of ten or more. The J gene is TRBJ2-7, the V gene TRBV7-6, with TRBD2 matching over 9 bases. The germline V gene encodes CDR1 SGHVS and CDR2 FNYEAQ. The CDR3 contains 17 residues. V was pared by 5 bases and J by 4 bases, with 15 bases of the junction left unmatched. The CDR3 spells CASSLGVAGGKRYEQYF. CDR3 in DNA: TGTGCCAGCAGCCTCGGGGTTGCGGGAGGGAAAAGATACGAGCAGTACTTC.

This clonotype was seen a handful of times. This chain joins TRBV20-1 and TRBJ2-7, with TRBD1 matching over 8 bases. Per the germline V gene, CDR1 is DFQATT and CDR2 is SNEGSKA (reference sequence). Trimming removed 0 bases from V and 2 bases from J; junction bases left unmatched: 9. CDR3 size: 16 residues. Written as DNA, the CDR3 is TGCAGTGCTAGAGATCACTCCGGACAGGGAACCTACGAGCAGTACTTC. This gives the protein CSARDHSGQGTYEQYF.

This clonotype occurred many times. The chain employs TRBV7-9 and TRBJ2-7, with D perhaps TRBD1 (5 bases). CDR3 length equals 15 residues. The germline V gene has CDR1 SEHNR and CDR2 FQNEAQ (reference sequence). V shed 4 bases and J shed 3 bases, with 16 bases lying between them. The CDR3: CASSSGSQGHYEQYF. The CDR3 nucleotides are TGTGCCAGCAGCTCCGGGTCCCAGGGCCACTACGAGCAGTACTTC.

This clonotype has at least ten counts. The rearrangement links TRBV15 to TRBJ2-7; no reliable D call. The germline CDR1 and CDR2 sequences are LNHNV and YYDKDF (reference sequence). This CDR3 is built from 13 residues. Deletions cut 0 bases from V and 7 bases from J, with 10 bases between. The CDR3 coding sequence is TGTGCCACCAGCAGAGATAGGAGCACAGAGCAGTACTTC. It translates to CATSRDRSTEQYF. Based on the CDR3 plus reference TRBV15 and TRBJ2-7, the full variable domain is DAMVIQNPRYQVTQFGKPVTLSCSQTLNHNVMYWYQQKSSQAPKLLFHYYDKDFNNEADTPDNFQSRRPNTSFCFLDIRSPGLGDTAMYLCATSRDRSTEQYFGPGTRLTVT.

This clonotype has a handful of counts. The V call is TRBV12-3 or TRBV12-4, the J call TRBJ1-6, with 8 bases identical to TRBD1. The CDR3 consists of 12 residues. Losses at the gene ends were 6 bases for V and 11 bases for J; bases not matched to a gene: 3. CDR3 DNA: TGTGCCAGCAGGGGACAGGATCCACCCCTCCACTTT. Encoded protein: CASRGQDPPLHF.

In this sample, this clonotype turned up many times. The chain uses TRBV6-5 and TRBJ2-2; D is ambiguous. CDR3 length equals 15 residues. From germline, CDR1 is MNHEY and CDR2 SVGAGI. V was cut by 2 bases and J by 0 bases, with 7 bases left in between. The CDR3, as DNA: TGTGCCAGCAGTTACCAGAGGTCGAACACCGGGGAGCTGTTTTTT. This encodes CASSYQRSNTGELFF.

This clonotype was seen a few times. CDR3: CASNGLVYNEQFF. The CDR3 coding sequence is TGTGCCAGTAACGGTTTAGTCTACAATGAGCAGTTCTTC. This sequence joins TRBV19 and TRBJ2-1; D call uncertain. CDR3 size: 13 residues. Trimming shortened V by 7 bases and J by 3 bases, and 10 bases separated the two germline ends. Germline V gives CDR1 LNHDA, CDR2 SQIVND (reference sequence).

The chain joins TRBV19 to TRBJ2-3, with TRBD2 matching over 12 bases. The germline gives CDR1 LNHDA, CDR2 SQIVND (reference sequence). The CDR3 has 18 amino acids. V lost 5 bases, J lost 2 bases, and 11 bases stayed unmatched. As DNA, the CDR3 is TGTGCCAGTAGTGTTCTAGCGGGAGGGCTCCCGCACACAGATACGCAGTATTTT. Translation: CASSVLAGGLPHTDTQYF.

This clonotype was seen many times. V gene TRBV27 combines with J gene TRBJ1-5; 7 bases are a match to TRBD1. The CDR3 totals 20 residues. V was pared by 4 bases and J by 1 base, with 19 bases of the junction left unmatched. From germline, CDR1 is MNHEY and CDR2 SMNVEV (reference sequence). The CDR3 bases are TGTGCCAGCAGTTCCTCGAACCCGACAGACAGGGAGCAAAGCAATCAGCCCCAGCATTTT. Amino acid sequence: CASSSSNPTDREQSNQPQHF.

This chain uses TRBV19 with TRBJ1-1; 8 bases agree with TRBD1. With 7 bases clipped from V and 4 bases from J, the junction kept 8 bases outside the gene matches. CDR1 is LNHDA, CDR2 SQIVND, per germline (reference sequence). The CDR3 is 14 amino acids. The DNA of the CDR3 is TGTGCCAGTACCCAGACAGGGGAGGGCACTGAAGCTTTCTTT. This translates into CASTQTGEGTEAFF. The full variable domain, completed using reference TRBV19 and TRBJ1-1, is DGGITQSPKYLFRKEGQNVTLSCEQNLNHDAMYWYRQDPGQGLRLIYYSQIVNDFQKGDIAEGYSVSREKKESFPLTVTSAQKNPTAFYLCASTQTGEGTEAFFGQGTRLTVV.

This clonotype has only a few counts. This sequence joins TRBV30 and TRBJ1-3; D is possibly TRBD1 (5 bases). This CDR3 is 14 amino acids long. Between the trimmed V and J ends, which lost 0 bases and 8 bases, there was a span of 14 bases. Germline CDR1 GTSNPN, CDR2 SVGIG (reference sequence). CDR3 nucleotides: TGTGCCTGGAGTGTAACCGGGGGGTCGGACACCATATATTTT. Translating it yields CAWSVTGGSDTIYF.

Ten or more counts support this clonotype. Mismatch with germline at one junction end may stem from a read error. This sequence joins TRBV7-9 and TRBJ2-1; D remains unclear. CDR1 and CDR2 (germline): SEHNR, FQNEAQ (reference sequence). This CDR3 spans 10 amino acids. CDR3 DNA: TGTGCCAGCAGTTTAGATGAGCAGTTCTTC. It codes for CASSLDEQFF.

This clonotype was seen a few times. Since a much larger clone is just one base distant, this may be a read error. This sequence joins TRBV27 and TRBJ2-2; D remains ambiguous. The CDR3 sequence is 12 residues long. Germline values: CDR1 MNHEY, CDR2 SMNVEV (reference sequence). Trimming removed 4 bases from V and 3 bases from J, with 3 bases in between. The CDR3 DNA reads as TGTGCCAGCAGTTACCACACCGGGGAGCTGTTTTTT. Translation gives CASSYHTGELFF.

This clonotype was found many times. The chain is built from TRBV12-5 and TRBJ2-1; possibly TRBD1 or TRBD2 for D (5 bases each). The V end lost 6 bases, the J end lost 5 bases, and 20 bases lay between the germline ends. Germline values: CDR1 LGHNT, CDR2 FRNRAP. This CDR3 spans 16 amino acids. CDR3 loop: CASGHGATGPDNEQFF. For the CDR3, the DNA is TGTGCTAGTGGCCACGGAGCTACGGGGCCGGACAATGAGCAGTTCTTC.

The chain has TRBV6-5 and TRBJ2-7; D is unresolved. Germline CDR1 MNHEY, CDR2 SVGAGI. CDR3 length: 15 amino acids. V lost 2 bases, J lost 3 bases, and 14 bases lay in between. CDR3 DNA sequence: TGTGCCAGCAGTTACCGTTCTAGGGCAGACTACGAGCAGTACTTC. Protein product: CASSYRSRADYEQYF.

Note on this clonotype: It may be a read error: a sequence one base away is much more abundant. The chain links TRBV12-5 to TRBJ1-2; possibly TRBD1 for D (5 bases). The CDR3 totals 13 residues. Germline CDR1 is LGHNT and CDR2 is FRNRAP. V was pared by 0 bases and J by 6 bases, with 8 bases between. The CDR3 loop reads CASGLVVTDGYTF. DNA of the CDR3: TGTGCTAGTGGTTTGGTAGTGACAGATGGCTACACCTTC. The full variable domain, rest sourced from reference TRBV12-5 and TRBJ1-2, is DARVTQTPRHKVTEMGQEVTMRCQPILGHNTVFWYRQTMMQGLELLAYFRNRAPLDDSGMPKDRFSAEMPDATLATLKIQPSEPRDSAVYFCASGLVVTDGYTFGSGTRLTVV.

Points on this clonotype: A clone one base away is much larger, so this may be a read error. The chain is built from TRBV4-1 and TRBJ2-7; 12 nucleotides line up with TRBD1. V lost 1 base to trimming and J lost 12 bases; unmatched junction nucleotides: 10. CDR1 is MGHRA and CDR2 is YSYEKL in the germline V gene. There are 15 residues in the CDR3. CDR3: CASSQAPGTGGNMYF. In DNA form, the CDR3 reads TGCGCCAGCAGCCAAGCGCCCGGGACAGGGGGCAATATGTACTTC.

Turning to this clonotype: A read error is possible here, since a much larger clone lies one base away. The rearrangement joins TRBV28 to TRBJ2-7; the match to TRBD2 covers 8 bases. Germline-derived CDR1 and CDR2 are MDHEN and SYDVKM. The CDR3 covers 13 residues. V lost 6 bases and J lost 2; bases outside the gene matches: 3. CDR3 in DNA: TGTGCCAGCAGGGGGACTAGACCCTACGAGCAGTACTTC. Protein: CASRGTRPYEQYF.

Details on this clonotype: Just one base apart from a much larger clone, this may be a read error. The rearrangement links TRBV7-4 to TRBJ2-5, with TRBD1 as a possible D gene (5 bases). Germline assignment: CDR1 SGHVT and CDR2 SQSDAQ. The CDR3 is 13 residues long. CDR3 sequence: CASSPGPEDTQYF. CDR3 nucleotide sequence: TGTGCCAGCAGCCCAGGGCCGGAAGATACCCAGTACTTC. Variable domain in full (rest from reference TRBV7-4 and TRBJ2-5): GAGVSQSPRYKVAKRGRDVALRCDSISGHVTLYWYRQTLGQGSEVLTYSQSDAQRDKSGRPSGRFSAERPERSVSTLKIQRTEQGDSAVYLCASSPGPEDTQYFGPGTRLLVL.

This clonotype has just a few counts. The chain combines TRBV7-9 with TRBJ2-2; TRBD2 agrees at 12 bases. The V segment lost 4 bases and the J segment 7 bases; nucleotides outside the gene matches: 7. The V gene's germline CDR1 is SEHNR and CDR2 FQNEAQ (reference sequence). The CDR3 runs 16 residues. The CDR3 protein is CASSSPGLAGSGELFF. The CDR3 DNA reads TGTGCCAGCAGCTCACCGGGACTAGCGGGTAGCGGGGAGCTGTTTTTT.